Below, 18 T cell receptor beta chains from the same sample are listed, as sequenced in a study of neurological immune-mediated disorders. TCRdb passed the 5' RACE reads through MiXCR, listing each CDR3 protein once. Of around 28,000 distinct CDR3 sequences detected, almost 2.5% appear once; the ten largest clones hold approximately 2.2%. The sample was PBMCs. The receptors shown here come from a woman in her forties or fifties with multiple sclerosis.

This clonotype was picked up a small number of times. A junction boundary mismatches the germline segment, possibly from a read error. V usage is TRBV6-1 and J usage is TRBJ2-2; no clear D gene. The CDR3 sequence is 14 residues long. The V gene's germline CDR1 is MNHNS and CDR2 SASEGT. The CDR3 here is CASREGPATGELFF. The DNA for the CDR3 is TGTGCCAGCAGAGAAGGGCCGGCCACCGGGGAGCTGTTTTTT.

This clonotype appeared many times. The rearrangement links TRBV10-3 to TRBJ2-3; D is unclear. Germline CDR1 and CDR2: ENHRY and SYGVKD. CDR3 length: 14 residues. V was shortened by 3 bases and J by 2 bases, with 9 bases between the two germline ends. This chain's CDR3 is CAISERADTDTQYF. CDR3 DNA sequence: TGTGCCATCAGTGAACGCGCGGACACAGATACGCAGTATTTT.

Note on this clonotype: Given the absence of the conserved phenylalanine or tryptophan at the CDR3 end, a read error is likely. The CDR3 region is CASRVTGENQPQHV. The CDR3 DNA reads TGTGCCAGCAGGGTGACAGGGGAGAATCAGCCCCAGCATGTT. The rearrangement uses TRBV12-3 or TRBV12-4 and TRBJ1-5, with 8 bases identical to TRBD1. V lost 6 bases and J lost 4; bases outside the gene matches: 5. The CDR3 is 14 residues long.

The V gene is TRBV4-2, the J gene TRBJ1-1, with TRBD1 matching 10 bases. The CDR3 spans 15 residues. Germline assignment: CDR1 LGHNA and CDR2 YNFKEQ. The ends lost 1 base at V and 3 bases at J; junction bases unmatched: 2. The CDR3 protein is CASSQGTGGDTEAFF. CDR3 nucleotide sequence: TGTGCCAGCAGCCAAGGGACAGGGGGAGACACTGAAGCTTTCTTT.

This clonotype showed up many times. This chain connects TRBV20-1 to TRBJ1-6; weak D call: TRBD1 (5 bases). V lost 3 bases, J lost 6 bases, and 9 bases lay in between. Germline CDR1 and CDR2: DFQATT and SNEGSKA (reference sequence). This CDR3 contains 13 residues. CDR3 DNA: TGCAGTGCTAGTTCAGGGAGTAATTCACCCCTCCACTTT. Its protein is CSASSGSNSPLHF.

By share of the sample, this clonotype is medium-sized. The chain carries TRBV25-1 and TRBJ1-4; possibly TRBD1 for D (6 bases). Per the germline V gene, CDR1 is MGHDK and CDR2 is SYGVNS. V was pared by 7 bases and J by 0 bases, with 15 bases between. The CDR3 totals 16 residues. The CDR3 DNA sequence: TGTGCCAGCACCTCGGACAGAACTGCAACTAATGAAAAACTGTTTTTT. Translation: CASTSDRTATNEKLFF.

This clonotype was seen ten or more times. The chain carries TRBV9 and TRBJ2-1; 9 bases line up with TRBD2. In germline, CDR1 is SGDLS, CDR2 YYNGEE. V gave up 0 bases and J gave up 5 bases; unmatched junction bases: 6. This CDR3 is built from 16 residues. DNA for the CDR3: TGTGCCAGCAGCGTAGGGAATAGCGGGGGCAACAATGAGCAGTTCTTC. Translated, it gives CASSVGNSGGNNEQFF.

This clonotype appeared many times. This chain uses TRBV20-1 with TRBJ2-3; 7 bases fit TRBD1. This CDR3 has 14 amino acids. J lost 2 bases, V lost 4 bases, and 6 bases had no gene match. Germline CDR1 DFQATT, CDR2 SNEGSKA (reference sequence). In DNA, the CDR3 is TGCAGTGCTAAGCAGGACAGGTCCACAGATACGCAGTATTTT. Residues: CSAKQDRSTDTQYF.

This clonotype was recorded at least ten times. This may arise from a read error, as a much more abundant clone is one base away. The V gene is TRBV10-3, the J gene TRBJ1-5; D remains unclear. The CDR3 contains 13 residues. Trimming stripped 6 bases from V and 4 bases from J, with 10 bases between. CDR1 is ENHRY and CDR2 is SYGVKD in the germline V gene. The CDR3 reads CAIRPEGNQPQHF. CDR3 DNA: TGTGCCATCAGACCGGAAGGGAATCAGCCCCAGCATTTT.

This clonotype was counted ten times or more. The chain recombines TRBV20-1 with TRBJ2-5, with 7 positions matching TRBD1. J lost 2 bases, V lost 7 bases, and 7 bases had no gene match. This CDR3 region has 13 residues. In germline, CDR1 is DFQATT, CDR2 SNEGSKA (reference sequence). This chain's CDR3 is CSVPYRGQETQYF. The CDR3 DNA is TGCAGTGTGCCCTACAGGGGACAAGAGACCCAGTACTTC.

This clonotype has ten or more counts. The rearrangement uses TRBV15 and TRBJ2-2, with a possible D match to TRBD1 (5 bases). The CDR3 sequence is 14 residues long. CDR1 is LNHNV and CDR2 is YYDKDF in the germline V gene (reference sequence). V was pared by 0 bases and J by 4 bases, with 6 bases between. CDR3 sequence (DNA): TGTGCCACCAGCAGAGACAGGGTCACCGGGGAGCTGTTTTTT. This translates into CATSRDRVTGELFF.

This clonotype was found many times. V usage is TRBV20-1 and J usage is TRBJ1-5; 7 positions match TRBD1. Germline CDR1 and CDR2: DFQATT and SNEGSKA (reference sequence). The CDR3 contains 13 residues. The CDR3 DNA is TGCTCCGCGACAGGGATGAGCAATCAGCCCCAGCATTTT. It is translated as CSATGMSNQPQHF.

This clonotype was seen at least ten times. This rearrangement joins TRBV29-1 to TRBJ2-5; D remains ambiguous. Germline V lookup: CDR1 SQVTM, CDR2 ANQGSEA. CDR3 length equals 10 residues. The V end was cut by 2 bases, the J end by 2 bases, with 0 bases between. The CDR3 nucleotides read TGCAGCGTTGAACAAGAGACCCAGTACTTC. It yields the protein CSVEQETQYF.

This clonotype has ten or more counts. The chain couples TRBV11-2 to TRBJ2-2; TRBD1 matches at 9 bases. Germline V gives CDR1 SGHAT, CDR2 FQNNGV. Trimming at V came to 5 bases and at J to 6 bases, leaving 4 bases not matched to a gene. This CDR3 has 14 amino acids. CDR3 region: CASSGQGFAGELFF. The CDR3 DNA follows: TGTGCCAGCAGCGGACAGGGGTTCGCCGGGGAGCTGTTTTTT.

This clonotype was observed at least ten times. V usage is TRBV7-2 and J usage is TRBJ2-5; no reliable D call. CDR1 is SGHTA, CDR2 FQGNSA, per germline. CDR3 size: 13 residues. The V and J ends lost 2 bases and 5 bases respectively, with 9 bases between them. DNA for the CDR3: TGTGCCAGCAGCTTAACCCCCTCGGAGACCCAGTACTTC. This gives the protein CASSLTPSETQYF.

There are many counts of this clonotype. The chain has TRBV6-2 or TRBV6-3 and TRBJ1-5; possible D gene TRBD1, 6 bases. Germline V lookup: CDR1 MNHEY, CDR2 SVGEGT. Trimming cost V 10 bases and J 7 bases, with 14 bases left between them. CDR3 length equals 12 residues. The CDR3 is CATQQGSQPQHF. Here the CDR3 DNA reads TGTGCCACCCAACAGGGTTCCCAGCCCCAGCATTTT.

At least ten counts were recorded for this clonotype. This CDR3 reads CASSFLAGAYEQYF. The DNA of the CDR3 is TGCGCCAGCAGCTTCCTAGCGGGCGCCTACGAGCAGTACTTC. This chain joins TRBV5-1 and TRBJ2-7, with 8 bases lining up with TRBD2. The CDR3 loop spans 14 amino acids. Germline V gives CDR1 SGHRS, CDR2 YFSETQ. V lost 2 bases, J lost 2 bases, and 3 bases stayed unmatched. Drawing the rest from reference TRBV5-1 and TRBJ2-7, the complete variable domain is KAGVTQTPRYLIKTRGQQVTLSCSPISGHRSVSWYQQTPGQGLQFLFEYFSETQRNKGNFPGRFSGRQFSNSRSEMNVSTLELGDSALYLCASSFLAGAYEQYFGPGTRLTVT.

The rearrangement links TRBV12-3 or TRBV12-4 to TRBJ1-2; D is ambiguous. The V end was cut by 6 bases, the J end by 4 bases, with 6 bases between. The CDR3 length is 11 residues. The CDR3 here is CASSRLYGYTF. For the CDR3, the DNA is TGTGCCAGCAGCCGACTCTATGGCTACACCTTC.